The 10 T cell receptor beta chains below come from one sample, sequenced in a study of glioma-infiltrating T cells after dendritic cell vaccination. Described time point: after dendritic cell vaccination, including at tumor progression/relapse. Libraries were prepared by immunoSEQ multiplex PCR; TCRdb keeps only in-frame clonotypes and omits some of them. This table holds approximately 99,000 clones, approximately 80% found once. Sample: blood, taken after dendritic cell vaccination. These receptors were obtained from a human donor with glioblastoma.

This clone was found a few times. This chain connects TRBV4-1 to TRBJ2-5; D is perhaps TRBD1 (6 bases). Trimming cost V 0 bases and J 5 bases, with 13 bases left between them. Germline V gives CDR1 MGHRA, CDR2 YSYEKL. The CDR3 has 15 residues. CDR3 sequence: CASSQEFARGETQYF. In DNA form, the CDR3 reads TGCGCCAGCAGCCAAGAGTTCGCTAGGGGGGAGACCCAGTACTTC.

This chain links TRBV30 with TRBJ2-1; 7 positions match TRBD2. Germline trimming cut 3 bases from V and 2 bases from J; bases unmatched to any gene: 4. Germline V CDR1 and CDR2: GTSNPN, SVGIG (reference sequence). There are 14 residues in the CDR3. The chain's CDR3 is CAWRAGAAYNEQFF. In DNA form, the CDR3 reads TGTGCCTGGAGGGCGGGAGCTGCCTACAATGAGCAGTTCTTC.

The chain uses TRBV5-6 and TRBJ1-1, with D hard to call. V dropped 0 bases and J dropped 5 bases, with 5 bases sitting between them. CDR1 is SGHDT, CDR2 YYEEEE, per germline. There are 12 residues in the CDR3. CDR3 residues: CASSLEQTEAFF. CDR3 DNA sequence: TGTGCCAGCAGCTTGGAGCAAACTGAAGCTTTCTTT.

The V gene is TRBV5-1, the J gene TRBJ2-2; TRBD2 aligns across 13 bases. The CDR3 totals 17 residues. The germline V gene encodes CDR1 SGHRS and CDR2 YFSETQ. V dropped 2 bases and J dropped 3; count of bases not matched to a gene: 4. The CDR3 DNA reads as TGCGCCAGCAGCTTACTACTAGCGGGAGGGCACACCGGGGAGCTGTTTTTT. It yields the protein CASSLLLAGGHTGELFF.

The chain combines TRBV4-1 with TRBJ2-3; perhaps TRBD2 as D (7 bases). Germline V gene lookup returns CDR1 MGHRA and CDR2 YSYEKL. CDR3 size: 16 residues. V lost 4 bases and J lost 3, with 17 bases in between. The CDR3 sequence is CASSPLRGGATDTQYF. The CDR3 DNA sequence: TGCGCCAGCAGCCCCCTAAGGGGGGGTGCGACAGATACGCAGTATTTT.

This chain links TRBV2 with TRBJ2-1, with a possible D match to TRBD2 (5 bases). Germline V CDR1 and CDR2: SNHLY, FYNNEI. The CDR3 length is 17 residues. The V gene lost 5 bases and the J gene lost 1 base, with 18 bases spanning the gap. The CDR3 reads CASSFGLSRKSYNEQFF. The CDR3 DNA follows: TGTGCCAGCAGTTTCGGACTTAGCAGGAAGTCCTACAATGAGCAGTTCTTC.

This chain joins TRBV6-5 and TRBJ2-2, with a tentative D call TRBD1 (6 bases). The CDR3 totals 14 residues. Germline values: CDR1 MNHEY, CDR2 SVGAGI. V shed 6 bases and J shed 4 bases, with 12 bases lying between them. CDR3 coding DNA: TGTGCCAGCAGAAAGGGACACACCACCGGGGAGCTGTTTTTT. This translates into CASRKGHTTGELFF.

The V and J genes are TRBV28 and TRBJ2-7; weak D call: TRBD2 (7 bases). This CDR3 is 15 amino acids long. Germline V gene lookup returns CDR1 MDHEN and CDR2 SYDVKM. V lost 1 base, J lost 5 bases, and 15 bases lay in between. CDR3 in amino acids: CASSLSVGGRDEQYF. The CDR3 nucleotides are TGTGCCAGCAGTTTATCGGTCGGGGGGCGGGACGAGCAGTACTTC.

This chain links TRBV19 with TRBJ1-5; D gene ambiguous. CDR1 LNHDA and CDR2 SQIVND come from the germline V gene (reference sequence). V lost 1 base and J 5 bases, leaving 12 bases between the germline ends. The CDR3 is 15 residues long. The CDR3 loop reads CASSIGNAGDQPQHF. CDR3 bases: TGTGCCAGTAGTATAGGTAACGCCGGGGATCAGCCCCAGCATTTT.

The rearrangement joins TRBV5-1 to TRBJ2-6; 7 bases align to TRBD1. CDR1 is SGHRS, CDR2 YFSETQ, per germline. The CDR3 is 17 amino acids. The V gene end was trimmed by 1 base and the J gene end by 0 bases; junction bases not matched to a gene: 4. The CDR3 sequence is CASSLLTGNSGANVLTF. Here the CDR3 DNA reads TGCGCCAGCAGCTTGTTGACAGGGAACTCTGGGGCCAACGTCCTGACTTTC.